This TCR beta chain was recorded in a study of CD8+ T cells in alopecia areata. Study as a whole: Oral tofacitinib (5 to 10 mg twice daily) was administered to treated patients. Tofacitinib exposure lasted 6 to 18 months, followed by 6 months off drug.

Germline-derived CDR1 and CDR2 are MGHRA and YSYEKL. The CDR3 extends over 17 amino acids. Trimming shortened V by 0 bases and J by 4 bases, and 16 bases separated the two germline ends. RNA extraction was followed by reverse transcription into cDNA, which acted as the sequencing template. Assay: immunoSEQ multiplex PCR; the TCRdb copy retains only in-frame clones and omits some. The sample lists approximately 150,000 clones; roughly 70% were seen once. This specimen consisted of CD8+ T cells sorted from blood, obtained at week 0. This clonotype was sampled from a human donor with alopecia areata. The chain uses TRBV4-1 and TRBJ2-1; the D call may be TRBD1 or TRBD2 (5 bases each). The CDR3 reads CASSQDFEGPLYNEQFF. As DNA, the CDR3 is TGCGCCAGCAGCCAAGACTTTGAGGGGCCCCTATACAATGAGCAGTTCTTC.